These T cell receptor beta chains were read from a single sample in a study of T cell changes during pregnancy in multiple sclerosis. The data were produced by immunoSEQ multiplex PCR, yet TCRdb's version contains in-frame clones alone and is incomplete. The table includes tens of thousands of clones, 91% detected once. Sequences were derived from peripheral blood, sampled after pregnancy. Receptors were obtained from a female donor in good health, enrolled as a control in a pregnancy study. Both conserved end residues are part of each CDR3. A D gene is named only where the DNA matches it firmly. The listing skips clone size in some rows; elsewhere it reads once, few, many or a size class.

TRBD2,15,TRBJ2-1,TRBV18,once,TGTGCCAGCTCATCTAGCGGGGGCTTATTCAATGAGCAGTTCTTC,CASSSSGGLFNEQFF
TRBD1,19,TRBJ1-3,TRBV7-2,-,TGTGCCAGCAGCCTACATAGCGGGACAGGGGGCGGAATTGGAAACACCATATATTTT,CASSLHSGTGGGIGNTIYF
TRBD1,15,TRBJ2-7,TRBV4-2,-,TGTGCCAGCAGCCAAGAGGACAGGGGCGGATACGAGCAGTACTTC,CASSQEDRGGYEQYF
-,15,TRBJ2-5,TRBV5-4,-,TGTGCCAGCAGGGCGGGGGCGGGCCAACAAGAGACCCAGTACTTC,CASRAGAGQQETQYF
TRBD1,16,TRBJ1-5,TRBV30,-,TGTGCCTGGAGCTTCGGGACAGGGGTTCGCAATCAGCCCCAGCATTTT,CAWSFGTGVRNQPQHF
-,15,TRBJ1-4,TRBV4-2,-,TGTGCCAGCAGCCAAGATTTGACAGCAAATGAAAAACTGTTTTTT,CASSQDLTANEKLFF
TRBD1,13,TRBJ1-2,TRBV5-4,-,TGTGCCAGCAGCTTCGACAGGGCTTACGGCTACACCTTC,CASSFDRAYGYTF
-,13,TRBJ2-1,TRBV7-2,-,TGTGCCAGCAGCTTAGCGAGGGGGAATGAGCAGTTCTTC,CASSLARGNEQFF
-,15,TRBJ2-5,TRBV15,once,TGTGCCACCAGCAAGTTACAAGCGGCACAAGAGACCCAGTACTTC,CATSKLQAAQETQYF
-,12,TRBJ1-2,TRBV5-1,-,TGCGCCAGCAGCTTTGTGGGGGCTGGCTACACCTTC,CASSFVGAGYTF
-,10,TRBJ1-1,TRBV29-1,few,TGCAGCGTTGACCGGGGGGGAGCTTTCTTT,CSVDRGGAFF
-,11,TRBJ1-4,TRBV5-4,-,TGTGCCAGCAGCTTCGGTCGAAAACTGTTTTTT,CASSFGRKLFF
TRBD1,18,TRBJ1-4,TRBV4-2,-,TGTGCCAGCAGCCAAGGCCCAGGGGGCTATGGTACTAATGAAAAACTGTTTTTT,CASSQGPGGYGTNEKLFF
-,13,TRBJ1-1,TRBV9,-,TGTGCCAGCAGCGCTTGGACGGGGACTGAAGCTTTCTTT,CASSAWTGTEAFF
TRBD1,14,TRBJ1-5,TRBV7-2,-,TGTGCCAGCAGCTCCAGGGGGCCCGATCAGCCCCAGCATTTT,CASSSRGPDQPQHF
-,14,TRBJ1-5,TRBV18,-,TGTGCCAGCTCACCTGGACAGAGCAATCAGCCCCAGCATTTT,CASSPGQSNQPQHF
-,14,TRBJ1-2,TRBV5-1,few,TGCGCCAGCAGACCGAACGGACTCGACTATGGCTACACCTTC,CASRPNGLDYGYTF
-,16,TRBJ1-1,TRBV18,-,TGTGCCAGCTCACCAGAGACCGGGTTACCGAACACTGAAGCTTTCTTT,CASSPETGLPNTEAFF
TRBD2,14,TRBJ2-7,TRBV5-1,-,TGCGCCAGCAGCTTCTTCCCGGGGGGCTACGAGCAGTACTTC,CASSFFPGGYEQYF
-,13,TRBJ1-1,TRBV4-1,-,TGCGCCAGCAGCCCTCGGGAGAACACTGAAGCTTTCTTT,CASSPRENTEAFF
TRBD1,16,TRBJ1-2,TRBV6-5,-,TGTGCCAGCAGTTACTCGGGGGGACAGAGTAACTATGGCTACACCTTC,CASSYSGGQSNYGYTF
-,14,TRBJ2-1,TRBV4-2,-,TGTGCCAGCAGCCCAGGACAGAAGGGTGTTGAGCAGTTCTTC,CASSPGQKGVEQFF
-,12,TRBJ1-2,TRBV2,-,TGTGCCAGCGGGTTGTTGGCGGGAGGCTACACCTTC,CASGLLAGGYTF
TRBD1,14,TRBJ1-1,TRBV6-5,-,TGTGCCAGCAGTGAACGGACAGGCTACACTGAAGCTTTCTTT,CASSERTGYTEAFF
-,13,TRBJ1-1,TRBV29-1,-,TGCAGCGTTAGGAGGGGCATAAACACTGAAGCTTTCTTT,CSVRRGINTEAFF
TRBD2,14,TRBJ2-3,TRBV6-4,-,TGTGCCAGTTCTAGCGGGGGAAACACAGATACGCAGTATTTT,CASSSGGNTDTQYF
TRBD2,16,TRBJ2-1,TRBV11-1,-,TGTGCCAGCAGCCTACTAGCGGGCTCCTCCTACAATGAGCAGTTCTTC,CASSLLAGSSYNEQFF
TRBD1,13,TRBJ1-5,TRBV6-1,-,TGTGCCAGCAGACAGGGGGCTGTTCAGCCCCAGCATTTT,CASRQGAVQPQHF
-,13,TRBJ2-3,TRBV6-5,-,TGTGCCAGCAGTTATGGACAGCCAGATACGCAGTATTTT,CASSYGQPDTQYF
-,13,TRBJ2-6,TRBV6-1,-,TGTGCCAGCAGTGAGCCCTCCCTATACCACCTGACTTTC,CASSEPSLYHLTF
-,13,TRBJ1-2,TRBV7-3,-,TGTGCCAGCAGCTTAGGGGGAGGGGATGGCTACACCTTC,CASSLGGGDGYTF
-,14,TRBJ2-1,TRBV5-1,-,TGCGCCAGCAGTCCAAGCGTGGGGGGCAATGAGCAGTTCTTC,CASSPSVGGNEQFF
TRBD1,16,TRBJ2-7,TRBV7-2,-,TGTGCCAGCAGCCTCACGACAGGGTCAAGTTTCCACGAGCAGTACTTC,CASSLTTGSSFHEQYF
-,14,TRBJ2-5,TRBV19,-,TGTGCCAGTAGTATAGTACAGGGCGGTGAGACCCAGTACTTC,CASSIVQGGETQYF
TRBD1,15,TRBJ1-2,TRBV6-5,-,TGTGCCAGCAGGGAACAGGGGGGGATAAGCACCGGCTACACCTTC,CASREQGGISTGYTF
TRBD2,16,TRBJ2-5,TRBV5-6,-,TGTGCCAGCAGCTTAGCGATTTCGGGGGGAGGCAAGACCCAGTACTTC,CASSLAISGGGKTQYF
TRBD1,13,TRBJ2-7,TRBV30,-,TGTGCCTGGAGTAAAGGGACAGTCTACGAGCAGTACTTC,CAWSKGTVYEQYF
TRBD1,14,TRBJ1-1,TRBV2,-,TGTGCCAGCAGATTGACAGGGGAAGCTGCTGAAGCTTTCTTT,CASRLTGEAAEAFF
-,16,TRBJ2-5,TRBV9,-,TGTGCCAGCAGCGTAGGGGGCACATTGGTACAAGAGACCCAGTACTTC,CASSVGGTLVQETQYF
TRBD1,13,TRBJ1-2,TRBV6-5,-,TGTGCCAGCAGACCTGGGACAGACTATGGCTACACCTTC,CASRPGTDYGYTF
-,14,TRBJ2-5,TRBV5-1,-,TGCGCCAGCAGCTTGGTACAGTCACAAGAGACCCAGTACTTC,CASSLVQSQETQYF
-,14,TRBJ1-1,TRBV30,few,TGTGCCTGGAGTGTAAAGGGGCCCAACACTGAAGCTTTCTTT,CAWSVKGPNTEAFF